This passage covers 24 T cell receptor beta chains from one sample sequenced in a study of OX40 agonist ivuxolimab in advanced cancers. Libraries came from the immunoSEQ multiplex PCR assay. The table was pulled from immuneACCESS by TCRdb, which kept in-frame rearrangements only. Such tables lose some clones; where checked, under half of the loss comes from unresolved V genes, and the rest has no known cause. Across this sample there are 55,000 to 80,000 clones, with 91% seen only once. Less than 6% of the sample rests with the top ten. The sample here was CD4+ or CD8+ T cells sorted from blood, taken in a trial of the OX40 agonist ivuxolimab. The receptors shown here come from an adult with an advanced solid tumor such as melanoma, head and neck, liver or kidney cancer.

The chain recombines TRBV6-6 with TRBJ2-7; 8 bases map to TRBD2. The CDR3 covers 12 residues. V dropped 6 bases and J dropped 7; count of bases not matched to a gene: 5. CDR1 and CDR2 from the germline V gene are MNHNY and SVGAGI (reference sequence). The CDR3 DNA follows: TGTGCCAGCAGGCGGGGGGTCGAGGAGCAGTACTTC. Residues: CASRRGVEEQYF.

The rearrangement links TRBV19 to TRBJ2-7, with TRBD1 matching over 9 bases. CDR3 length: 16 residues. Unmatched junction bases numbered 11, after V lost 2 bases and J lost 6 bases. From germline, CDR1 is LNHDA and CDR2 SQIVND (reference sequence). The CDR3 sequence is CASSIQPGQGSSEQYF. The CDR3 DNA reads TGTGCCAGTAGTATACAGCCCGGACAGGGGAGCAGCGAGCAGTACTTC.

In its sample, this clone was seen a few times. This chain connects TRBV2 to TRBJ1-1; D unclear. CDR3 size: 13 residues. With 8 bases removed from V and 4 bases from J, the gap between germline ends came to 14 bases. Germline V CDR1 and CDR2: SNHLY, FYNNEI. CDR3 in DNA: TGTGCCAGCCGGGGAATGGGGAGCACTGAAGCTTTCTTT. Protein product: CASRGMGSTEAFF.

This chain joins TRBV27 and TRBJ2-3, with 7 nucleotides matching TRBD1. Germline-derived CDR1 and CDR2 are MNHEY and SMNVEV (reference sequence). This CDR3 is built from 16 residues. The V and J ends lost 6 bases and 0 bases, in that order; junction bases with no gene match: 9. The CDR3 spells CASRPFGQVSTDTQYF. Here the CDR3 DNA reads TGTGCCAGCAGACCTTTCGGACAGGTTAGCACAGATACGCAGTATTTT.

The chain uses TRBV20-1 and TRBJ1-1; TRBD1 matches 7 bases. J gave up 6 bases and V 6 bases, and 4 bases lay outside the gene matches. Per the germline V gene, CDR1 is DFQATT and CDR2 is SNEGSKA (reference sequence). This CDR3 comprises 11 residues. CDR3: CSAADRAEAFF. The CDR3 DNA is TGCAGTGCGGCCGACAGGGCTGAAGCTTTCTTT.

The genes are TRBV15 and TRBJ1-2, with D perhaps TRBD1 (6 bases). The CDR3 is 14 amino acids. Germline V gene sequence: CDR1 LNHNV, CDR2 YYDKDF (reference sequence). Trimming took off 0 bases at V and 8 bases at J, with 13 bases between the two ends. The CDR3, as DNA: TGTGCCACCAGCAGAGATGGGGGGCCCACCGGCTACACCTTC. This encodes CATSRDGGPTGYTF.

The J gene is TRBJ1-5, the V gene TRBV28, with 8 nucleotides matching TRBD1. The CDR3 has 15 amino acids. Germline V gene sequence: CDR1 MDHEN, CDR2 SYDVKM. Trimming removed 3 bases from V and 5 bases from J; junction bases left unmatched: 6. The CDR3 spells CASSLTGAGDQPQHF. CDR3 DNA sequence: TGTGCCAGCAGTTTGACAGGGGCGGGCGATCAGCCCCAGCATTTT.

The chain uses TRBV29-1 and TRBJ2-5; perhaps TRBD1 as D (6 bases). The ends were cut back, 4 bases at V and 2 bases at J, with 8 bases in the middle. Looked up from germline, CDR1 is SQVTM and CDR2 is ANQGSEA. The CDR3 spans 12 residues. The DNA of the CDR3 is TGCAGCGTTGTACAGGGACAAGAGACCCAGTACTTC. Protein product: CSVVQGQETQYF.

The CDR3 loop is CASSLRGQTSEAFF. The CDR3 DNA reads TGTGCCAGCAGTTTAAGGGGACAAACTAGTGAAGCTTTCTTT. The chain is built from TRBV28 and TRBJ1-1; D perhaps matches TRBD1 (6 bases). V was clipped by 2 bases and J by 7 bases, with 14 bases between them. This CDR3 is 14 amino acids long. CDR1 MDHEN and CDR2 SYDVKM come from the germline V gene.

This chain joins TRBV4-1 and TRBJ2-7, with a possible D match to TRBD1 (6 bases). The CDR3 is made up of 14 amino acids. The germline V and J ends were trimmed by 0 bases and 6 bases, with 12 bases remaining between them. Germline lookup yields CDR1 MGHRA and CDR2 YSYEKL. CDR3 nucleotide sequence: TGCGCCAGCAGCCAAGAGGGGGCAGTGGGCGAGCAGTACTTC. It yields the protein CASSQEGAVGEQYF.

For the CDR3, the DNA is TGTGCCAGCATCCCCGCTCGGGGAGGGGGCGTTACTGAAGCTTTCTTT. It codes for CASIPARGGGVTEAFF. V usage is TRBV27 and J usage is TRBJ1-1; 7 nucleotides line up with TRBD1. Germline CDR1 and CDR2: MNHEY and SMNVEV (reference sequence). The CDR3 extends over 16 amino acids. V gave up 7 bases and J gave up 5 bases; unmatched junction bases: 16.

This chain links TRBV7-9 with TRBJ1-5; weak D call: TRBD1 (6 bases). The CDR3 covers 14 residues. The V and J ends lost 4 bases and 4 bases respectively, with 11 bases between them. Germline assignment: CDR1 SEHNR and CDR2 FQNEAQ (reference sequence). The chain's CDR3 is CASSSQGSNQPQHF. CDR3 in DNA: TGTGCCAGCAGCTCGCAGGGGTCTAATCAGCCCCAGCATTTT.

The rearrangement uses TRBV23-1 and TRBJ1-5, with D uncertain. TRBV23-1 is placed among ORFs of uncertain function. The V and J ends lost 1 base and 2 bases respectively, with 12 bases between them. This CDR3 has 16 amino acids. The CDR3 bases are TGCGCCAGCAGTCAATGGACGGGTAATTGCAATCAGCCCCAGCATTTT. This sequence encodes CASSQWTGNCNQPQHF.

This chain joins TRBV10-3 and TRBJ1-3; maybe TRBD1 (5 bases). V gave up 0 bases and J gave up 0 bases, with 12 bases separating them. This CDR3 is built from 17 residues. The germline V gene has CDR1 ENHRY and CDR2 SYGVKD. The CDR3 is CAISESEWGFSGNTIYF. Here the CDR3 DNA reads TGTGCCATCAGTGAGTCGGAGTGGGGCTTCTCTGGAAACACCATATATTTT.

This rearrangement joins TRBV6-5 to TRBJ2-7; D is unclear. The V end was cut by 7 bases, the J end by 2 bases, with 12 bases between. CDR1 and CDR2 (germline): MNHEY, SVGAGI. CDR3 size: 13 residues. This chain's CDR3 is CASNRVRTYEQYF. CDR3 sequence (DNA): TGTGCCAGCAATAGGGTGAGGACCTACGAGCAGTACTTC.

This chain links TRBV6-5 with TRBJ2-1, with TRBD1 matching over 7 bases. Germline V gives CDR1 MNHEY, CDR2 SVGAGI. Trimming took 0 bases from V and 2 from J; bases not matched to a gene: 1. The length of the CDR3 is 15 residues. As DNA, the CDR3 is TGTGCCAGCAGTTACTCCGGGACAGCCTACAATGAGCAGTTCTTC. Translated: CASSYSGTAYNEQFF.

This sequence joins TRBV7-9 and TRBJ1-4; D remains ambiguous. The germline CDR1 and CDR2 sequences are SEHNR and FQNEAQ (reference sequence). V dropped 5 bases and J dropped 0 bases, with 13 bases sitting between them. The CDR3 is made up of 16 amino acids. Here the CDR3 reads CASSASDGATNEKLFF. DNA for the CDR3: TGTGCCAGCAGCGCCTCGGACGGTGCAACTAATGAAAAACTGTTTTTT.

This sequence joins TRBV6-6 and TRBJ1-5; tentative D call: TRBD1 (5 bases). V was shortened by 5 bases and J by 2 bases, with 13 bases between the two germline ends. Germline V gene lookup returns CDR1 MNHNY and CDR2 SVGAGI (reference sequence). CDR3 length equals 15 residues. CDR3 protein: CASSQSGHGNQPQHF. For the CDR3, the DNA is TGTGCCAGCAGTCAATCCGGACACGGCAATCAGCCCCAGCATTTT.

The chain uses TRBV30 and TRBJ2-7; TRBD2 agrees at 12 bases. This CDR3 contains 17 residues. The V segment lost 3 bases and the J segment 5 bases; nucleotides outside the gene matches: 14. From germline, CDR1 is GTSNPN and CDR2 SVGIG (reference sequence). CDR3 protein: CAWRDRPGTSGSNEQYF. The CDR3 DNA is TGTGCCTGGAGAGATCGGCCCGGGACTAGCGGGTCCAACGAGCAGTACTTC. Full variable domain (remainder filled in from reference TRBV30 and TRBJ2-7): SQTIHQWPATLVQPVGSPLSLECTVEGTSNPNLYWYRQAAGRGLQLLFYSVGIGQISSEVPQNLSASRPQDRQFILSSKKLLLSDSGFYLCAWRDRPGTSGSNEQYFGPGTRLTVT.

For the CDR3, the DNA is TGTGCCAGCAGCTTGTGGGACAGGGAAGAGACCCAGTACTTC. Translating it yields CASSLWDREETQYF. The chain links TRBV5-4 to TRBJ2-5; TRBD1 aligns across 9 bases. V dropped 1 base and J dropped 3; count of bases not matched to a gene: 1. Germline V lookup: CDR1 SGHNT, CDR2 YYREEE (reference sequence). The CDR3 runs to 14 residues.

This chain connects TRBV6-5 to TRBJ2-7, with 9 bases lining up with TRBD2. Per germline, CDR1 MNHEY and CDR2 SVGAGI. Trimming removed 4 bases from V and 7 bases from J; junction bases left unmatched: 8. There are 14 residues in the CDR3. In DNA form, the CDR3 reads TGTGCCAGCAGTTCTGGCGGGAGGGCCGGTGAGCAGTACTTC. This sequence encodes CASSSGGRAGEQYF.

The J gene is TRBJ2-5, the V gene TRBV6-1, with TRBD1 matching 7 bases. The ends lost 7 bases at V and 4 bases at J; junction bases unmatched: 12. The CDR3 length is 15 residues. Germline values: CDR1 MNHNS, CDR2 SASEGT. CDR3 sequence reads: CASTPGQLAAETQYF. The CDR3 region has the DNA TGTGCCAGCACACCGGGACAGCTAGCCGCAGAGACCCAGTACTTC.

The chain combines TRBV18 with TRBJ2-7, with TRBD1 as a possible D gene (6 bases). Germline V lookup: CDR1 KGHSH, CDR2 LQKENI. CDR3 length: 14 residues. With 2 bases removed from V and 3 bases from J, the gap between germline ends came to 11 bases. CDR3 amino acids: CASSPIRTDYEQYF. In nucleotides, the CDR3 is TGTGCCAGCTCACCAATAAGGACAGACTACGAGCAGTACTTC.

The rearrangement joins TRBV19 to TRBJ1-2; D is unresolved. Between the trimmed V and J ends, which lost 9 bases and 3 bases, there was a span of 20 bases. The CDR3 contains 15 residues. From germline, CDR1 is LNHDA and CDR2 SQIVND (reference sequence). As DNA, the CDR3 is TGTGCCAGGCCGAGGGTATACTATGGATACTATGGCTACACCTTC. Protein sequence: CARPRVYYGYYGYTF. Combining the CDR3 with reference TRBV19 and TRBJ1-2 gives the whole variable domain DGGITQSPKYLFRKEGQNVTLSCEQNLNHDAMYWYRQDPGQGLRLIYYSQIVNDFQKGDIAEGYSVSREKKESFPLTVTSAQKNPTAFYLCARPRVYYGYYGYTFGSGTRLTVV.